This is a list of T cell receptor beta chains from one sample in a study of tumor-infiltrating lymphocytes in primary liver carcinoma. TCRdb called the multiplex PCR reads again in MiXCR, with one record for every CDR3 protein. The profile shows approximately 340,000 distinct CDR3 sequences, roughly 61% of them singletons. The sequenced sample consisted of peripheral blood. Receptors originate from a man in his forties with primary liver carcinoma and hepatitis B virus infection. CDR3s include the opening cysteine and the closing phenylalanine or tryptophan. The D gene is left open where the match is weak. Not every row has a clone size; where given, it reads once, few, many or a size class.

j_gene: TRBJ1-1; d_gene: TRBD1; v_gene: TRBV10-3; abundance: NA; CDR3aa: CAISEGGQVNTGAFF; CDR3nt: TGTGCCATCAGTGAGGGGGGACAGGTAAACACTGGAGCTTTCTTT
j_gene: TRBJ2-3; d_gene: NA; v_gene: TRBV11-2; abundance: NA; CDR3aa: CTSKDREYPTDTQYF; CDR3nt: TGTACCAGTAAAGATAGAGAATACCCCACAGATACGCAGTATTTT
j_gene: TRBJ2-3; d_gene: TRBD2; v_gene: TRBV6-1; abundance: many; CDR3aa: CASSEYLAGGQRDTQYF; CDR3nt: TGTGCCAGCAGTGAATATCTAGCGGGAGGGCAACGGGATACGCAGTATTTT
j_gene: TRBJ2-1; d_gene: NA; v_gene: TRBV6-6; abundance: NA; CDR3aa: CASSYSPTTRHRGPLSEQFF; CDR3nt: TGTGCCAGCAGTTACTCTCCAACCACCCGTCATCGCGGGCCTTTGAGTGAGCAGTTCTTC
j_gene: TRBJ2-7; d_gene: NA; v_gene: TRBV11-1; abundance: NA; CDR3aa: CASSPSPGDQYF; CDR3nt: TGTGCAAGCAGCCCCTCACCTGGCGATCAGTACTTC
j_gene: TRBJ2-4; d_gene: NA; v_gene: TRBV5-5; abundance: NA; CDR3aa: CASSSERVAKIIQYF; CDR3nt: TGTGCCAGCAGCTCGGAACGTGTAGCCAAAATCATTCAGTACTTC
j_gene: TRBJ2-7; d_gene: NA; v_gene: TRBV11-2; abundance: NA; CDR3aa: CVSSYRARTYEQYF; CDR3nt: TGTGTCAGCAGCTACAGGGCTAGGACCTACGAGCAGTACTTC
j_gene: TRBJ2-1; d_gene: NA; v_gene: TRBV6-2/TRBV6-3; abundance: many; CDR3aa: CASHPGPRGGSEQFF; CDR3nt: TGTGCCAGTCATCCCGGACCCAGGGGGGGGAGTGAGCAGTTCTTC
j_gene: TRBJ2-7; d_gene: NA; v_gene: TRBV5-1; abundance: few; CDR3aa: CASTGSSYEQYF; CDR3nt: TGCGCCAGCACGGGCAGCTCCTACGAGCAGTACTTC
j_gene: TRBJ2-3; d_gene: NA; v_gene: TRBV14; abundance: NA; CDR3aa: CASSKRSSDTRYF; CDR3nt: TGTGCCAGCAGCAAAAGGAGTTCTGATACGCGGTATTTT
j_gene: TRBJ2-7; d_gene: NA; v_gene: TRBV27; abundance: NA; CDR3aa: CASSLQDGTEQYF; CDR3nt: TGTGCCAGCAGTTTACAGGACGGTACCGAGCAGTACTTC
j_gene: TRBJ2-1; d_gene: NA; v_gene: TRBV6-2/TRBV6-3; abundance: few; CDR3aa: CASSYRRPIDEQFF; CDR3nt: TGTGCCAGCAGTTACCGGCGCCCTATAGATGAGCAGTTCTTC
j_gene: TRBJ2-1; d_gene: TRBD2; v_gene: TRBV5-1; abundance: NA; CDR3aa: CASSLLGAGGSSEQFF; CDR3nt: TGCGCCAGCAGCTTACTAGGAGCGGGAGGGAGTAGTGAGCAGTTCTTC
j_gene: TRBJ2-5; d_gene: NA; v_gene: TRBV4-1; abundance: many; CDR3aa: CASSQVRGFPETQYF; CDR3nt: TGCGCCAGCAGCCAAGTGAGAGGGTTTCCGGAGACCCAGTACTTC
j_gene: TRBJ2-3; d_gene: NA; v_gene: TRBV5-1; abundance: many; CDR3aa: CASSLEGLTTDTQYF; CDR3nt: TGCGCCAGCAGCTTGGAGGGACTCACCACAGATACGCAGTATTTT
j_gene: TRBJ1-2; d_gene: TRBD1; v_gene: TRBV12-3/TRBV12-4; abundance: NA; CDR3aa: CTSSSEQGASYGYTF; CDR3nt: TGTACCAGCAGTTCAGAACAGGGGGCTAGCTATGGCTACACCTTC
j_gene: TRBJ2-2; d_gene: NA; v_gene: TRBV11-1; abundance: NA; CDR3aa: CASSLTRDSTGELLF; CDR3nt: TGCGCCAGCAGCCTAACCCGGGACTCAACCGGGGAGCTGTTATTT